Below, one T cell receptor beta chain is given with its context. Antigen: not known. This likely reflects a read error, since a far larger clone is one base away. Germline lookup yields CDR1 SQVTM and CDR2 ANQGSEA. The CDR3 consists of 15 residues. Trimming pared 4 bases from V and 10 bases from J, leaving 23 bases between. The data were taken from a study of liver allograft versus peripheral blood T cells. Study information: In transplanted livers, T cell receptor repertoires were compared with those found in the recipients' peripheral blood.

General study points: As reported, T cell receptor repertoires inside liver allografts differed from those present in peripheral blood.

MiXCR, applied by TCRdb to the reads, yields one record per CDR3 protein. The data hold 350 to 450 distinct CDR3 sequences, with about a sixth observed a single time. This sequence originates from a human patient who had a liver transplant. Some T cells may have originated in the graft donor. The chain combines TRBV29-1 with TRBJ2-1; D gene uncertain. Here the CDR3 DNA reads TGCAGCGTTGTATTCACGTCTACATCCTCCTACGAGCAGTTCTTC. Its protein is CSVVFTSTSSYEQFF.